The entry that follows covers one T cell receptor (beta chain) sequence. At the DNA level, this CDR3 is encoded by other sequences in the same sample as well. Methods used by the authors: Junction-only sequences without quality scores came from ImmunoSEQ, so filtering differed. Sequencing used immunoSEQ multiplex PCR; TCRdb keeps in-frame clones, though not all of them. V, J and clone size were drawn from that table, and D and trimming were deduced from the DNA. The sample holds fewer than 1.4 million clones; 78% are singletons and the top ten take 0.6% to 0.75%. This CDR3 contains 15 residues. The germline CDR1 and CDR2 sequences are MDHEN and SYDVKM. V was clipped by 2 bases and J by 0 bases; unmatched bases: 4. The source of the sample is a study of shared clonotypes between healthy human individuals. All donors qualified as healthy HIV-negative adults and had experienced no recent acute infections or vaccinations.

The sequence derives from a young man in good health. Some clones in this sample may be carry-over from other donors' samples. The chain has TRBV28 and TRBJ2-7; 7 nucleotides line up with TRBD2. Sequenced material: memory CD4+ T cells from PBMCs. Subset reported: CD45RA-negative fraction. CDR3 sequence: CASSLRGSLSYEQYF. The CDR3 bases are TGTGCCAGCAGTTTACGCGGGAGCCTCTCCTACGAGCAGTACTTC.